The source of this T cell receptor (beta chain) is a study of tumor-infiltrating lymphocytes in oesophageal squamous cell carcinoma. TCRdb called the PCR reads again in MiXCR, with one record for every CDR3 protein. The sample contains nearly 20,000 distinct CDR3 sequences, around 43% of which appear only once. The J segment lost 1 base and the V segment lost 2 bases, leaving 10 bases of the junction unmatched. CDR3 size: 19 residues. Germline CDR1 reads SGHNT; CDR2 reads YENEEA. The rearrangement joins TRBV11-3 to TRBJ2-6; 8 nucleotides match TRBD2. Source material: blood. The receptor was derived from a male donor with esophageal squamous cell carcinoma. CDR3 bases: TGTGCCAGCAGCTTAATAGGGTGGCGGGAGGTTTCTGGGGCCAACGTCCTGACTTTC. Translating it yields CASSLIGWREVSGANVLTF.